These T cell receptor beta chains were read from a single sample in a study of chemoradiotherapy in HPV16-positive cancers. Profiled with immunoSEQ multiplex PCR; TCRdb holds only in-frame clones, not every one. The sample consists of under 85,000 clones, roughly 86% of them appearing once. The source was blood, collected from a patient who underwent chemoradiotherapy. The origin of the receptors is a human donor with HPV-associated anogenital cancer. Both conserved end residues are part of each CDR3. Each record gives: J gene, V gene, CDR3 length, CDR3 protein.

j_gene: TRBJ2-7; v_gene: TRBV5-1; len: 16; CDR3aa: CASSFGLAASSYEQYF
j_gene: TRBJ2-4; v_gene: TRBV4-1; len: 14; CDR3aa: CASSTRLGLDIQYF
j_gene: TRBJ1-2; v_gene: TRBV19; len: 13; CDR3aa: CAIESRENYGYTF
j_gene: TRBJ1-1; v_gene: TRBV7-9; len: 15; CDR3aa: CASSDPDRGVTEAFF
j_gene: TRBJ1-2; v_gene: TRBV21-1; len: 18; CDR3aa: CASMPQGARIIVPYGYTF
j_gene: TRBJ2-7; v_gene: TRBV5-4; len: 12; CDR3aa: CASSLPPGQQYF
j_gene: TRBJ2-1; v_gene: TRBV29-1; len: 18; CDR3aa: CSVVSGRGRELAYNEQFF
j_gene: TRBJ1-2; v_gene: TRBV6-5; len: 15; CDR3aa: CASRLEPGGYYGYTF
j_gene: TRBJ2-7; v_gene: TRBV5-4; len: 14; CDR3aa: CASSLVQGAGEQYF
j_gene: TRBJ2-2; v_gene: TRBV28; len: 15; CDR3aa: CASSLLAGGTGELFF
j_gene: TRBJ2-2; v_gene: TRBV2; len: 12; CDR3aa: CASNPGHGELFF
j_gene: TRBJ2-7; v_gene: TRBV2; len: 15; CDR3aa: CASSESPGVSYEQYF
j_gene: TRBJ2-2; v_gene: TRBV5-1; len: 15; CDR3aa: CASSVGQGGAGELFF
j_gene: TRBJ1-6; v_gene: TRBV6-5; len: 14; CDR3aa: CASSYWEDNSPLHF
j_gene: TRBJ1-1; v_gene: TRBV6-4; len: 13; CDR3aa: CASRDTLNTEAFF
j_gene: TRBJ2-5; v_gene: TRBV2; len: 14; CDR3aa: CASSETSGSRTQYF
j_gene: TRBJ2-5; v_gene: TRBV7-9; len: 15; CDR3aa: CASSSWEGEIETQYF
j_gene: TRBJ1-1; v_gene: TRBV5-6; len: 15; CDR3aa: CASSSMDRMNTEAFF
j_gene: TRBJ1-2; v_gene: TRBV5-5; len: 15; CDR3aa: CASSFGPGQGDGYTF
j_gene: TRBJ1-2; v_gene: TRBV10-3; len: 13; CDR3aa: CAISSGTDYGYTF
j_gene: TRBJ1-5; v_gene: TRBV4-1; len: 12; CDR3aa: CASSLLGTGKHF
j_gene: TRBJ1-3; v_gene: TRBV2; len: 16; CDR3aa: CASSEGDSFSGNTIYF
j_gene: TRBJ2-5; v_gene: TRBV5-1; len: 14; CDR3aa: CASSPGTGRETQYF
j_gene: TRBJ1-1; v_gene: TRBV10-2; len: 11; CDR3aa: CASGRNTEAFF
j_gene: TRBJ2-1; v_gene: TRBV5-4; len: 18; CDR3aa: CASSLGLLAGVSYNEQFF
j_gene: TRBJ2-7; v_gene: TRBV27; len: 15; CDR3aa: CASTARGGFSYEQYF
j_gene: TRBJ2-1; v_gene: TRBV12-2; len: 14; CDR3aa: CASRIRTGRNEQFF
j_gene: TRBJ1-3; v_gene: TRBV6-1; len: 11; CDR3aa: CASSVGNTIYF
j_gene: TRBJ2-1; v_gene: TRBV27; len: 18; CDR3aa: CASRKGLLAADLGVEQFF